This TCR beta chain comes out of a study of memory CD4+ T cells and cytomegalovirus serostatus. Study at large: This sample comes from healthy Belgian adults, under 10 CMV seropositive, approximately 25 seronegative.

Single viable CD3+CD4+CD8-CD45RO+ cells were sorted as the memory CD4+ T cells. Serostatus was set by detecting CMV pp150, pp28, p38, p52 IgG. The V and J ends lost 6 bases and 12 bases, in that order; junction bases with no gene match: 13. Germline V gives CDR1 MNHEY, CDR2 SVGAGI. The CDR3 is 14 residues long. The method was immunoSEQ multiplex PCR; TCRdb's version includes in-frame clones alone and lacks a portion of them. The sample shows tens of thousands of clones, more than 65% of them seen only once. The sequence was collected from an adult in good health and CMV-seronegative. Sequenced input: memory CD4+ T cells from blood. The J gene is TRBJ1-1, the V gene TRBV6-5; 10 nucleotides line up with TRBD1. The CDR3 protein is CASRRSTGGAKTFF. CDR3 DNA: TGTGCCAGCAGAAGATCGACAGGGGGCGCGAAGACTTTCTTT.